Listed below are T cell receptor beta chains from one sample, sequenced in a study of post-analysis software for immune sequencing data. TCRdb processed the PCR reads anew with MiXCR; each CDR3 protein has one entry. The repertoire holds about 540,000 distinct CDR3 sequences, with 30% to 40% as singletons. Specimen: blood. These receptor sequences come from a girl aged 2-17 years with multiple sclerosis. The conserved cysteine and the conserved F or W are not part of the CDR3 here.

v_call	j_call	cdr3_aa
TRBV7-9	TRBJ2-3	ASSWQGRAQY
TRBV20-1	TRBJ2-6	SAATGISGANVLT
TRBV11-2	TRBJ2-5	ACSFGGLVVQETQY
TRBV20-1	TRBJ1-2	SAPGEGESYGYT
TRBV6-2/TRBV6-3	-	ASSYERGAGNIQY
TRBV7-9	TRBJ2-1	ASSLSRGGFDEQF
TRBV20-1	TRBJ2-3	SARDSGAVRDTQY
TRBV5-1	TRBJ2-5	ASSFRQTTRETQY
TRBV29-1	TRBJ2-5	SAVDRGWETQY
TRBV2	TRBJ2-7	ASSEGWAYEQY